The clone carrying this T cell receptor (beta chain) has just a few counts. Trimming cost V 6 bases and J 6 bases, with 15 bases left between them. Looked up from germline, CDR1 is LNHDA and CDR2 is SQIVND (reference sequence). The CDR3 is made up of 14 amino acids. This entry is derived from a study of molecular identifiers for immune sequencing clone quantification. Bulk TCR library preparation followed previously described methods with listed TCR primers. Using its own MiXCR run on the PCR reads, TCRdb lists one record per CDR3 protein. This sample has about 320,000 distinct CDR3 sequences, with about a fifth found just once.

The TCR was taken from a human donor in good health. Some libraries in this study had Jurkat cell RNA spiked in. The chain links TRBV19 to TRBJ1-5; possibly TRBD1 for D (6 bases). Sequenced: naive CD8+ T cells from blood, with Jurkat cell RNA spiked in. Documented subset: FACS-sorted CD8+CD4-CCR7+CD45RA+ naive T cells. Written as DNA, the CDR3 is TGTGCCAGTAGAGCGCAGGGGCTGGGTCAGCCCCAGCATTTT. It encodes CASRAQGLGQPQHF. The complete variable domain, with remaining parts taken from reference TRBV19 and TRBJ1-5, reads DGGITQSPKYLFRKEGQNVTLSCEQNLNHDAMYWYRQDPGQGLRLIYYSQIVNDFQKGDIAEGYSVSREKKESFPLTVTSAQKNPTAFYLCASRAQGLGQPQHFGDGTRLSIL.